A selection of T cell receptor beta chains follows, all from one sample in a study of OX40 agonist ivuxolimab in advanced cancers. Measured with immunoSEQ multiplex PCR; TCRdb has only the in-frame clones, and not every one. Of around 79,000 clones in the sample, about 92% are singletons; the top ten hold roughly 10%. The specimen was CD4+ or CD8+ T cells sorted from blood, collected in a trial of the OX40 agonist ivuxolimab. The receptors shown here come from an adult with an advanced solid tumor such as melanoma, head and neck, liver or kidney cancer. CDR3s include the opening cysteine and the closing phenylalanine or tryptophan. D genes are given only for firm matches. For some rows the clone size is stated as once, few or many, or as a class when expanded; others skip it.

clone_size: .
v_call: TRBV11-2
j_call: TRBJ2-3
d_call: TRBD2
cdr3_aa: CASSPWGSGASTDTQYF
cdr3_nt: TGTGCCAGCAGCCCCTGGGGGAGCGGGGCCTCCACAGATACGCAGTATTTT

clone_size: once
v_call: TRBV27
j_call: TRBJ2-3
d_call: TRBD1
cdr3_aa: CASSFAGTGAADTQYF
cdr3_nt: TGTGCCAGCAGTTTCGCCGGGACAGGTGCGGCAGATACGCAGTATTTT

clone_size: .
v_call: TRBV18
j_call: TRBJ1-1
d_call: .
cdr3_aa: CASSPGGDPEAFF
cdr3_nt: TGTGCCAGCTCACCAGGAGGGGACCCTGAAGCTTTCTTT

clone_size: .
v_call: TRBV9
j_call: TRBJ2-3
d_call: .
cdr3_aa: CASSTQRGGTTDTQYF
cdr3_nt: TGTGCCAGCAGCACCCAGCGAGGGGGAACCACAGATACGCAGTATTTT

clone_size: .
v_call: TRBV27
j_call: TRBJ2-1
d_call: TRBD2
cdr3_aa: CASSLGLDYNEQFF
cdr3_nt: TGTGCCAGCAGTTTGGGACTAGACTACAATGAGCAGTTCTTC

clone_size: .
v_call: TRBV9
j_call: TRBJ2-1
d_call: .
cdr3_aa: CASSVAGENEQFF
cdr3_nt: TGTGCCAGCAGCGTAGCTGGGGAGAATGAGCAGTTCTTC

clone_size: .
v_call: TRBV6-1
j_call: TRBJ2-5
d_call: .
cdr3_aa: CASTPLGQETQYF
cdr3_nt: TGTGCCAGCACCCCCCTCGGGCAAGAGACCCAGTACTTC

clone_size: .
v_call: TRBV6-5
j_call: TRBJ1-1
d_call: .
cdr3_aa: CASSYSVMNTEAFF
cdr3_nt: TGTGCCAGCAGTTACTCAGTCATGAACACTGAAGCTTTCTTT

clone_size: .
v_call: TRBV7-9
j_call: TRBJ2-7
d_call: TRBD1
cdr3_aa: CASTPVDRGPYEQYF
cdr3_nt: TGTGCCAGCACCCCTGTGGACAGGGGGCCCTACGAGCAGTACTTC

clone_size: .
v_call: TRBV4-1
j_call: TRBJ2-1
d_call: .
cdr3_aa: CASGQGADLNEQFF
cdr3_nt: TGCGCCAGCGGGCAAGGGGCCGACCTCAATGAGCAGTTCTTC

clone_size: .
v_call: TRBV15
j_call: TRBJ2-1
d_call: .
cdr3_aa: CATSPHDERADNEQFF
cdr3_nt: TGTGCCACCAGCCCCCATGATGAGCGGGCGGACAATGAGCAGTTCTTC

clone_size: .
v_call: TRBV4-2
j_call: TRBJ2-7
d_call: .
cdr3_aa: CASSQVASDSYEQYF
cdr3_nt: TGTGCCAGCAGCCAAGTTGCTAGCGACTCCTACGAGCAGTACTTC

clone_size: .
v_call: TRBV11-3
j_call: TRBJ2-2
d_call: TRBD1
cdr3_aa: CASSGQDTAPGELFF
cdr3_nt: TGTGCCAGCAGCGGACAGGACACGGCTCCCGGGGAGCTGTTTTTT

clone_size: once
v_call: TRBV4-1
j_call: TRBJ2-2
d_call: .
cdr3_aa: CASSQVFYTGELFF
cdr3_nt: TGCGCCAGCAGCCAAGTTTTTTACACCGGGGAGCTGTTTTTT

clone_size: .
v_call: TRBV7-3
j_call: TRBJ2-1
d_call: .
cdr3_aa: CASSPSYVAHNEQFF
cdr3_nt: TGTGCCAGCAGCCCGTCATATGTAGCTCACAATGAGCAGTTCTTC

clone_size: .
v_call: TRBV11-2
j_call: TRBJ2-7
d_call: TRBD1
cdr3_aa: CASSPSTGVAYEQYF
cdr3_nt: TGTGCCAGCAGCCCTTCGACAGGGGTGGCCTACGAGCAGTACTTC

clone_size: once
v_call: TRBV25-1
j_call: TRBJ1-3
d_call: .
cdr3_aa: CASSDLGTSGNTIYF
cdr3_nt: TGTGCCAGCAGTGATCTAGGGACTTCTGGAAACACCATATATTTT

clone_size: .
v_call: TRBV25-1
j_call: TRBJ2-1
d_call: TRBD2
cdr3_aa: CASSESPAGVGNEQFF
cdr3_nt: TGTGCCAGCAGTGAATCCCCCGCGGGGGTGGGCAATGAGCAGTTCTTC

clone_size: .
v_call: TRBV30
j_call: TRBJ1-2
d_call: TRBD1
cdr3_aa: CAWRVGEGAYYGYTF
cdr3_nt: TGTGCCTGGAGAGTAGGGGAGGGGGCTTACTATGGCTACACCTTC

clone_size: .
v_call: TRBV9
j_call: TRBJ1-6
d_call: .
cdr3_aa: CASSPPTGENSPLHF
cdr3_nt: TGTGCCAGCAGCCCTCCGACAGGCGAGAATTCACCCCTCCACTTT

clone_size: .
v_call: TRBV15
j_call: TRBJ2-7
d_call: TRBD1
cdr3_aa: CATSNRGAYEQYF
cdr3_nt: TGTGCCACCAGCAACAGGGGTGCCTACGAGCAGTACTTC

clone_size: .
v_call: TRBV5-6
j_call: TRBJ1-3
d_call: .
cdr3_aa: CASSFGEGGNTIYF
cdr3_nt: TGTGCCAGCAGCTTCGGGGAGGGTGGAAACACCATATATTTT

clone_size: .
v_call: TRBV27
j_call: TRBJ2-4
d_call: TRBD1
cdr3_aa: CASSRDRVNIQYF
cdr3_nt: TGTGCCAGCAGTCGGGACAGGGTGAACATTCAGTACTTC

clone_size: .
v_call: TRBV10-2
j_call: TRBJ1-1
d_call: .
cdr3_aa: CASSEGLSNTEAFF
cdr3_nt: TGCGCCAGCAGTGAGGGGCTGTCGAACACTGAAGCTTTCTTT

clone_size: once
v_call: TRBV6-1
j_call: TRBJ1-2
d_call: TRBD1
cdr3_aa: CASSLRQGASYGYTF
cdr3_nt: TGTGCCAGCAGCCTCAGACAGGGGGCGAGCTATGGCTACACCTTC

clone_size: .
v_call: TRBV4-3
j_call: TRBJ2-7
d_call: .
cdr3_aa: CASSQGRGRSSEQYF
cdr3_nt: TGCGCCAGCAGCCAAGGGAGGGGTAGATCCTCCGAGCAGTACTTC

clone_size: .
v_call: TRBV14
j_call: TRBJ2-7
d_call: .
cdr3_aa: CASSPFTGEAYEQYF
cdr3_nt: TGTGCCAGCAGCCCCTTCACAGGGGAGGCCTACGAGCAGTACTTC

clone_size: few
v_call: TRBV5-1
j_call: TRBJ1-6
d_call: .
cdr3_aa: CASSLTEGSLHISPLHF
cdr3_nt: TGCGCCAGCAGCCTAACCGAGGGGAGCCTCCATATTTCACCCCTCCACTTT

clone_size: .
v_call: TRBV11-2
j_call: TRBJ2-3
d_call: TRBD2
cdr3_aa: CASRPNWGGYTDTQYF
cdr3_nt: TGTGCCAGCAGGCCAAACTGGGGGGGGTACACAGATACGCAGTATTTT

clone_size: .
v_call: TRBV7-2
j_call: TRBJ2-7
d_call: .
cdr3_aa: CASSLLGNSYEQYF
cdr3_nt: TGTGCCAGCAGCTTACTGGGCAACTCCTACGAGCAGTACTTC

clone_size: medium-sized
v_call: TRBV19
j_call: TRBJ2-5
d_call: .
cdr3_aa: CASKTNHGRRAQETQYF
cdr3_nt: TGTGCCAGTAAAACAAACCACGGACGACGAGCTCAAGAGACCCAGTACTTC

clone_size: .
v_call: TRBV7-6
j_call: TRBJ1-6
d_call: .
cdr3_aa: CASSRTEVQGGHSPLHF
cdr3_nt: TGTGCCAGCAGCCGTACGGAGGTACAGGGTGGTCATTCACCCCTCCACTTT

clone_size: .
v_call: TRBV27
j_call: TRBJ2-7
d_call: .
cdr3_aa: CASSLSAGSYEQYF
cdr3_nt: TGTGCCAGCAGTTTATCAGCAGGGAGCTACGAGCAGTACTTC

clone_size: .
v_call: TRBV14
j_call: TRBJ2-1
d_call: TRBD2
cdr3_aa: CASSLSLSGEQFF
cdr3_nt: TGTGCCAGCAGCCTAAGTCTTAGCGGGGAGCAGTTCTTC

clone_size: .
v_call: TRBV7-9
j_call: TRBJ1-2
d_call: .
cdr3_aa: CASSPGGGYGYTF
cdr3_nt: TGTGCCAGCAGCCCCGGGGGAGGATATGGCTACACCTTC

clone_size: .
v_call: TRBV27
j_call: TRBJ1-2
d_call: .
cdr3_aa: CASSLSPSTENGYTF
cdr3_nt: TGTGCCAGCAGTTTATCCCCTTCGACGGAGAATGGCTACACCTTC

clone_size: .
v_call: TRBV7-8
j_call: TRBJ1-4
d_call: .
cdr3_aa: CASSLWGGRDEKLFF
cdr3_nt: TGTGCCAGCAGCTTATGGGGGGGACGGGATGAAAAACTGTTTTTT

clone_size: .
v_call: TRBV7-3
j_call: TRBJ1-1
d_call: .
cdr3_aa: CASSFLETTGGDTEAFF
cdr3_nt: TGTGCCAGCAGCTTCCTGGAAACGACAGGCGGGGACACTGAAGCTTTCTTT

clone_size: .
v_call: TRBV9
j_call: TRBJ1-2
d_call: .
cdr3_aa: CASSVGAPGFDGYTF
cdr3_nt: TGTGCCAGCAGCGTAGGAGCGCCCGGGTTCGATGGCTACACCTTC

clone_size: .
v_call: TRBV4-1
j_call: TRBJ1-2
d_call: TRBD1
cdr3_aa: CASSQDPTGLDGYTF
cdr3_nt: TGCGCCAGCAGCCAAGATCCGACAGGGTTAGACGGCTACACCTTC

clone_size: .
v_call: TRBV30
j_call: TRBJ2-1
d_call: .
cdr3_aa: CAWTQGSRGNEQFF
cdr3_nt: TGTGCCTGGACGCAAGGTAGTAGGGGCAATGAGCAGTTCTTC

clone_size: .
v_call: TRBV27
j_call: TRBJ2-1
d_call: .
cdr3_aa: CASSFGGESYNEQFF
cdr3_nt: TGTGCCAGCAGTTTCGGCGGGGAGTCCTACAATGAGCAGTTCTTC

clone_size: .
v_call: TRBV6-5
j_call: TRBJ1-2
d_call: .
cdr3_aa: CASSSPGEAYGYTF
cdr3_nt: TGTGCCAGCAGTTCCCCAGGCGAGGCCTATGGCTACACCTTC

clone_size: .
v_call: TRBV6-6
j_call: TRBJ2-7
d_call: .
cdr3_aa: CASSYSDGAYEQYF
cdr3_nt: TGTGCCAGCAGTTACTCCGACGGGGCCTACGAGCAGTACTTC

clone_size: .
v_call: TRBV27
j_call: TRBJ1-1
d_call: .
cdr3_aa: CASSLSSAGALTEAFF
cdr3_nt: TGTGCCAGCAGTTTATCGTCAGCAGGGGCCTTAACTGAAGCTTTCTTT